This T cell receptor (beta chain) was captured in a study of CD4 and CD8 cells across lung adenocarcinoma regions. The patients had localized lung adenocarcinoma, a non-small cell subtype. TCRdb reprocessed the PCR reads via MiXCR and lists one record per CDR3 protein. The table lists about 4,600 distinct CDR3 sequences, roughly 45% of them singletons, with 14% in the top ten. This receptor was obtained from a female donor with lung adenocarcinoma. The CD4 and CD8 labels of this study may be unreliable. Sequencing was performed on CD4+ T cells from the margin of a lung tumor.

The CDR3 loop reads CASRSGGAEAFF. CDR3 nucleotides: TGTGCCAGCAGGTCCGGAGGGGCCGAAGCTTTCTTT. The chain uses TRBV6-1 and TRBJ1-1, with D perhaps matching TRBD1 (5 bases). Trimming left V 6 bases short and J 8 bases short, with 13 bases between. The CDR3 totals 12 residues. Per the germline V gene, CDR1 is MNHNS and CDR2 is SASEGT.